The 26 T cell receptor beta chains in this list originate from one sample, sequenced in a study of cytomegalovirus exposure and HLA in healthy donors. The PCR made use of 60 Vbeta and 13 Jbeta primers. Produced via immunoSEQ multiplex PCR; TCRdb's table is partial and in-frame only. Found here are about 77,000 clones, about 71% of them singletons; the top ten hold 7% to 8.5%. Material for sequencing was PBMCs. The receptors derive from a woman aged 35 to 49 in good health and CMV-seronegative.

The chain carries TRBV27 and TRBJ1-2; D might be TRBD1 (6 bases). Trimming took 4 bases from V and 8 from J, leaving 17 bases between them. This CDR3 has 14 residues. CDR1 is MNHEY and CDR2 is SMNVEV in the germline V gene (reference sequence). The CDR3 loop is CASSSASGVSGYTF. The CDR3 nucleotides are TGTGCCAGCAGTTCAGCATCAGGGGTTTCAGGCTACACCTTC.

This chain links TRBV5-1 with TRBJ2-5; the match to TRBD2 covers 9 bases. The V gene end was trimmed by 0 bases and the J gene end by 5 bases; junction bases not matched to a gene: 8. CDR1 and CDR2 from the germline V gene are SGHRS and YFSETQ. The CDR3 runs to 16 residues. The CDR3 bases are TGCGCCAGCAGCTTGGGAGTAGCGGGGGCAAGGGAGACCCAGTACTTC. Protein: CASSLGVAGARETQYF.

V usage is TRBV9 and J usage is TRBJ2-4, with 10 bases that match TRBD1. CDR1 SGDLS and CDR2 YYNGEE come from the germline V gene. Trimming took 2 bases from V and 0 from J; bases not matched to a gene: 14. This CDR3 has 20 residues. The CDR3 protein is CASSVPRDRGPTLAKNIQYF. CDR3 DNA: TGTGCCAGCAGCGTGCCCCGGGACAGGGGTCCTACCCTAGCCAAAAACATTCAGTACTTC.

The rearrangement joins TRBV5-1 to TRBJ2-2; the D is unclear. CDR1 and CDR2 (germline): SGHRS, YFSETQ. This CDR3 is built from 15 residues. V shed 5 bases and J shed 1 base, with 12 bases lying between them. The CDR3 region has the DNA TGCGCCAGCAGTCGGGTGTTTGGGAACACCGGGGAGCTGTTTTTT. Amino acid sequence: CASSRVFGNTGELFF. Filled out from reference TRBV5-1 and TRBJ2-2, the complete variable domain reads KAGVTQTPRYLIKTRGQQVTLSCSPISGHRSVSWYQQTPGQGLQFLFEYFSETQRNKGNFPGRFSGRQFSNSRSEMNVSTLELGDSALYLCASSRVFGNTGELFFGEGSRLTVL.

This clone is a singleton in its sample. J is TRBJ2-6 and V is TRBV12-5; 8 bases match TRBD2. The CDR3 consists of 18 residues. Germline CDR1 reads LGHNT; CDR2 reads FRNRAP. The trim removed 5 bases at V and 0 bases at J, leaving 9 bases unmatched. The CDR3 sequence is CASGIAGGPNSGANVLTF. The CDR3 DNA follows: TGTGCTAGTGGTATCGCGGGGGGCCCGAACTCTGGGGCCAACGTCCTGACTTTC.

The chain links TRBV27 to TRBJ1-1; no definite D call. Germline V gene lookup returns CDR1 MNHEY and CDR2 SMNVEV (reference sequence). Trimming removed 2 bases from V and 7 bases from J, with 14 bases in between. The CDR3 contains 14 residues. CDR3 DNA: TGTGCCAGCAGTTTAAGACAAGGCTTGGTTGAAGCTTTCTTT. Translated: CASSLRQGLVEAFF.

The chain combines TRBV2 with TRBJ2-5; 13 nucleotides align to TRBD2. V trimming: 8 bases; J trimming: 5 bases; junction bases outside the gene matches: 5. The germline gives CDR1 SNHLY, CDR2 FYNNEI. The CDR3 runs 14 residues. The CDR3 protein is CASRGTSGKETQYF. The CDR3, as DNA: TGTGCCAGCCGTGGGACTAGCGGGAAGGAGACCCAGTACTTC.

The J gene is TRBJ1-3, the V gene TRBV28, with a weak D call TRBD1 (5 bases). CDR1 and CDR2 (germline): MDHEN, SYDVKM. The CDR3 runs to 15 residues. The ends were cut back, 6 bases at V and 4 bases at J, with 16 bases in the middle. The CDR3: CASSTLNAGGNTIYF. As DNA, the CDR3 is TGTGCCAGCAGCACCCTTAACGCAGGGGGAAACACCATATATTTT. The variable domain in full, completed from reference TRBV28 and TRBJ1-3, reads DVKVTQSSRYLVKRTGEKVFLECVQDMDHENMFWYRQDPGLGLRLIYFSYDVKMKEKGDIPEGYSVSREKKERFSLILESASTNQTSMYLCASSTLNAGGNTIYFGEGSWLTVV.

The rearrangement joins TRBV29-1 to TRBJ2-1; 16 bases line up with TRBD2. Per the germline V gene, CDR1 is SQVTM and CDR2 is ANQGSEA. J was trimmed by 4 bases and V by 5 bases; bases with no gene match: 2. This CDR3 has 15 residues. As DNA, the CDR3 is TGCAGCGTTTGGGGACTAGCGGGAGGGTACAATGAGCAGTTCTTC. This codes for CSVWGLAGGYNEQFF.

This sequence joins TRBV4-3 and TRBJ2-7; TRBD2 matches 7 bases. Germline values: CDR1 LGHNA, CDR2 YSLEER. J was trimmed by 4 bases and V by 0 bases; bases with no gene match: 6. The CDR3 runs to 15 residues. CDR3 region: CASSQDRLAEYEQYF. In DNA form, the CDR3 reads TGCGCCAGCAGCCAAGATCGTCTAGCGGAATACGAGCAGTACTTC.

This clone came up a few times. This chain connects TRBV7-9 to TRBJ1-3, with D hard to call. Germline loops: CDR1 SEHNR, CDR2 FQNEAQ (reference sequence). Trimming removed 6 bases at V and 8 bases at J, with 11 bases between. The CDR3 contains 12 residues. CDR3 sequence reads: CASRETGDTIYF. The DNA for the CDR3 is TGTGCCAGCAGGGAGACCGGGGACACCATATATTTT. The whole variable domain, filled in from reference TRBV7-9 and TRBJ1-3, reads DTGVSQNPRHKITKRGQNVTFRCDPISEHNRLYWYRQTLGQGPEFLTYFQNEAQLEKSRLLSDRFSAERPKGSFSTLEIQRTEQGDSAMYLCASRETGDTIYFGEGSWLTVV.

CDR3 coding DNA: TGCGCCAGCAGCCCACTGCCCGGGGAACCTAATGAAAAACTGTTTTTT. It yields the protein CASSPLPGEPNEKLFF. This chain links TRBV5-1 with TRBJ1-4, with no clear D. Germline CDR1 reads SGHRS; CDR2 reads YFSETQ. This CDR3 has 16 amino acids. V lost 4 bases to trimming and J lost 3 bases, with 16 bases between them. The complete variable domain, with remaining parts taken from reference TRBV5-1 and TRBJ1-4, reads KAGVTQTPRYLIKTRGQQVTLSCSPISGHRSVSWYQQTPGQGLQFLFEYFSETQRNKGNFPGRFSGRQFSNSRSEMNVSTLELGDSALYLCASSPLPGEPNEKLFFGSGTQLSVL.

This chain uses TRBV29-1 with TRBJ2-1; TRBD1 matches 7 bases. Germline values: CDR1 SQVTM, CDR2 ANQGSEA. The CDR3 consists of 13 residues. J gave up 5 bases and V 6 bases, and 7 bases lay outside the gene matches. CDR3 protein: CSVNRGGNNEQFF. DNA of the CDR3: TGCAGCGTGAACAGGGGTGGGAACAATGAGCAGTTCTTC.

This clone has more than one count but fewer than ten. V gene TRBV11-2 combines with J gene TRBJ2-7; 7 bases match TRBD1. Germline V gene data show CDR1 as SGHAT and CDR2 as FQNNGV. J was trimmed by 2 bases and V by 5 bases; bases with no gene match: 9. CDR3 size: 15 residues. Written as DNA, the CDR3 is TGTGCCAGCAGCCAACAGGGGCACGAGGCCTACGAGCAGTACTTC. Translation: CASSQQGHEAYEQYF.

The chain combines TRBV28 with TRBJ2-7, with TRBD2 identical over 7 bases. In germline, CDR1 is MDHEN, CDR2 SYDVKM. There are 15 residues in the CDR3. J gave up 5 bases and V 6 bases, and 13 bases lay outside the gene matches. CDR3 DNA: TGTGCCAGCAGACTGGGATCTAGCGGTCGGGACGAGCAGTACTTC. This codes for CASRLGSSGRDEQYF.

V is TRBV7-9 and J is TRBJ1-4; 9 bases are a match to TRBD1. Trimming at V came to 4 bases and at J to 8 bases, leaving 11 bases not matched to a gene. The CDR3 extends over 16 amino acids. Germline values: CDR1 SEHNR, CDR2 FQNEAQ (reference sequence). The CDR3 region has the DNA TGTGCCAGCAGCTCGACTCCGGGACAGGGAATCGAAAAACTGTTTTTT. Protein sequence: CASSSTPGQGIEKLFF.

V is TRBV11-3 and J is TRBJ2-1; 9 bases are shared with TRBD1. Germline CDR1 SGHNT, CDR2 YENEEA. This CDR3 region has 13 residues. After removal of 3 bases from V and 12 bases from J, the junction contained 6 bases not matched to a gene. This CDR3 reads CASSFAGTGLQFF. CDR3 bases: TGTGCCAGCAGCTTTGCCGGGACAGGGTTGCAGTTCTTC.

The V call is TRBV30, the J call TRBJ2-1; the D gene is possibly TRBD1 (5 bases). This CDR3 has 13 residues. V lost 0 bases and J 16 bases, leaving 19 bases between the germline ends. Per the germline V gene, CDR1 is GTSNPN and CDR2 is SVGIG (reference sequence). CDR3 bases: TGTGCCTGGAGTGTACCAGGGCTATTCTACATATTCTTC. Translation: CAWSVPGLFYIFF.

The gene calls are TRBV29-1 and TRBJ1-2; 8 nucleotides line up with TRBD1. V shed 8 bases and J 6 bases; nucleotides not matched to a gene: 5. CDR1 is SQVTM and CDR2 is ANQGSEA in the germline V gene. The CDR3 contains 11 residues. The CDR3, as DNA: TGCAGCAGCCAGGGGGCAAATGGCTACACCTTC. This encodes CSSQGANGYTF.

This rearrangement joins TRBV27 to TRBJ2-4, with 12 bases aligning to TRBD2. The ends lost 5 bases at V and 8 bases at J; junction bases unmatched: 7. The CDR3 runs 15 residues. CDR1 is MNHEY and CDR2 is SMNVEV in the germline V gene (reference sequence). This CDR3 reads CASSLLAGGNDIQYF. The CDR3 DNA sequence: TGTGCCAGCAGTCTCCTAGCGGGAGGGAACGACATTCAGTACTTC.

This sequence joins TRBV9 and TRBJ2-2; tentatively, D is TRBD2 (6 bases). Germline CDR1 reads SGDLS; CDR2 reads YYNGEE. Trimming removed 3 bases at V and 0 bases at J, with 9 bases between. The CDR3 is made up of 15 amino acids. For the CDR3, the DNA is TGTGCCAGCAGCGCGCGGGACGCGAACACCGGGGAGCTGTTTTTT. It specifies CASSARDANTGELFF.

This clone was observed a handful of times. The V call is TRBV5-6, the J call TRBJ2-7; 8 bases map to TRBD1. Germline trimming cut 7 bases from V and 4 bases from J; bases unmatched to any gene: 7. Looked up from germline, CDR1 is SGHDT and CDR2 is YYEEEE. The CDR3 has 13 amino acids. In DNA, the CDR3 is TGTGCCAGCGCCGGGACAGGACTTTACGAGCAGTACTTC. Translation: CASAGTGLYEQYF.

This clone turned up a few times. The V and J genes are TRBV6-5 and TRBJ1-5, with D unclear. The germline CDR1 and CDR2 sequences are MNHEY and SVGAGI. V lost 0 bases and J 9 bases, leaving 15 bases between the germline ends. This CDR3 is 15 amino acids long. The CDR3 DNA is TGTGCCAGCAGTTACTCCTTCCAGCCCAGCGGGCCCCAGCATTTT. Translation gives CASSYSFQPSGPQHF.

This chain connects TRBV7-9 to TRBJ2-3; no reliable D call. This CDR3 region has 14 residues. Germline-derived CDR1 and CDR2 are SEHNR and FQNEAQ (reference sequence). V was shortened by 4 bases and J by 0 bases, with 8 bases between the two germline ends. The CDR3 region has the DNA TGTGCCAGCAGCTGGGCAGTGAGCACAGATACGCAGTATTTT. Protein: CASSWAVSTDTQYF.

This chain joins TRBV6-1 and TRBJ1-2, with unresolved D. This CDR3 has 15 residues. The germline V and J ends were trimmed by 8 bases and 2 bases, with 18 bases remaining between them. The germline gives CDR1 MNHNS, CDR2 SASEGT. The CDR3 bases are TGTGCCAGCGGTTTATATAACTCGGGGAACTATGGCTACACCTTC. The encoded protein is CASGLYNSGNYGYTF.

The chain employs TRBV7-6 and TRBJ2-1; D uncertain. The CDR3 length is 13 residues. Trimming stripped 2 bases from V and 5 bases from J, with 7 bases between. Germline V lookup: CDR1 SGHVS, CDR2 FNYEAQ. The CDR3 is CASSLYLNNEQFF. In DNA, the CDR3 is TGTGCCAGCAGCTTATACTTAAACAATGAGCAGTTCTTC.